This T cell receptor (beta chain) emerged from a study of blood T cell repertoires in COVID-19. Original handling: Counts of nucleated cells, estimated from reference gene primer amplification, were obtained. Sequenced by immunoSEQ multiplex PCR; TCRdb stores in-frame clones only, minus some. D and trimming come from the DNA, and the V and J calls and clone size come from that table. The sample carries just under 55,000 clones, 90% recorded once. Per germline, CDR1 SGHTA and CDR2 FQGNSA. CDR3 length: 15 amino acids. The ends lost 8 bases at V and 2 bases at J; junction bases unmatched: 10. The sequencing sample was made of peripheral blood. The TCR sequence derives from a man aged 45-65 years with acute or convalescent COVID-19. The chain is built from TRBV7-2 and TRBJ1-2; 8 bases fit TRBD1. The CDR3 reads CASGLRDRPNYGYTF. DNA for the CDR3: TGTGCCAGCGGACTCCGGGACAGGCCAAACTATGGCTACACCTTC.